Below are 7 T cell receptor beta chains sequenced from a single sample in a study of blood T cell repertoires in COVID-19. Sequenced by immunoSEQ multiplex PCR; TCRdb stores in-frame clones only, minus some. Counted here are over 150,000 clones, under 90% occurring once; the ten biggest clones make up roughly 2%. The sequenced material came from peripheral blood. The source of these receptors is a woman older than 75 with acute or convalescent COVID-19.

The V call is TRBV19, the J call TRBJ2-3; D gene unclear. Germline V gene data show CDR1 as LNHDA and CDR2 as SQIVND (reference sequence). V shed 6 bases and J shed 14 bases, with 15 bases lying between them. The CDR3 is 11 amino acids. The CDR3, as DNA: TGTGCCAGTAGAACGCAGATGGCCTGGTATTTT. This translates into CASRTQMAWYF.

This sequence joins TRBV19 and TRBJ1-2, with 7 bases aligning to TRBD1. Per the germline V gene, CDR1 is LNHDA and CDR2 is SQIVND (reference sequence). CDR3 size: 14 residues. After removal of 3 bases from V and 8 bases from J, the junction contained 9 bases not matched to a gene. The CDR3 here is CASSILTGVRGYTF. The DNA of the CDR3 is TGTGCCAGTAGTATCCTCACAGGGGTGAGAGGCTACACCTTC.

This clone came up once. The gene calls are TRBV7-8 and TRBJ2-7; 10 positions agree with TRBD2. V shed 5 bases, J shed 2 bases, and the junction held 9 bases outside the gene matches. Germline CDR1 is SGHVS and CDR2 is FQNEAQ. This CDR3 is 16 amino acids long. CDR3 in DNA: TGTGCCAGCAGCCGGTGGAGAGCGGGAGGGACCTACGAGCAGTACTTC. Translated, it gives CASSRWRAGGTYEQYF. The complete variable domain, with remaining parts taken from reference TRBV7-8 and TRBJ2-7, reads GAGVSQSPRYKVAKRGQDVALRCDPISGHVSLFWYQQALGQGPEFLTYFQNEAQLDKSGLPSDRFFAERPEGSVSTLKIQRTQQEDSAVYLCASSRWRAGGTYEQYFGPGTRLTVT.

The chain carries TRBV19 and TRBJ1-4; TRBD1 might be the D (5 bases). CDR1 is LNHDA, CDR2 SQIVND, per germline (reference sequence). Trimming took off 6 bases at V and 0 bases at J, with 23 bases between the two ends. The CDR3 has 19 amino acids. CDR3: CASSLTGLRNAATNEKLFF. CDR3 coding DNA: TGTGCCAGTAGCCTGACGGGACTGAGGAATGCCGCAACTAATGAAAAACTGTTTTTT.

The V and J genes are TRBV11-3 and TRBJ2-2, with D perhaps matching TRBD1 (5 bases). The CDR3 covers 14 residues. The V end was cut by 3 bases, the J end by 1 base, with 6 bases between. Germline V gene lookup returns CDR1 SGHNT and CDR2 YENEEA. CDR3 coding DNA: TGTGCCAGCAGCTTCGACAGGAACACCGGGGAGCTGTTTTTT. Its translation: CASSFDRNTGELFF.

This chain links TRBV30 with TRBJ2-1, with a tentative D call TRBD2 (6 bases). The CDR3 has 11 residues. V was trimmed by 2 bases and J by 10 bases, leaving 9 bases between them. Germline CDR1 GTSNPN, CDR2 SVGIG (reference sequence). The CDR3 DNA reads TGTGCCTGGAGTCAGGACTACGAGCAGTTCTTC. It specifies CAWSQDYEQFF. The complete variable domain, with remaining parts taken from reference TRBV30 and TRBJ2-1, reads SQTIHQWPATLVQPVGSPLSLECTVEGTSNPNLYWYRQAAGRGLQLLFYSVGIGQISSEVPQNLSASRPQDRQFILSSKKLLLSDSGFYLCAWSQDYEQFFGPGTRLTVL.

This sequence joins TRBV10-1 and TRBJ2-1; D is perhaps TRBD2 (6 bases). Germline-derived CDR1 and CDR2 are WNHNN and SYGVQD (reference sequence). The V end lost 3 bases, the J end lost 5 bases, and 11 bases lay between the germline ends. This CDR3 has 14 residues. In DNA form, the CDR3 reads TGCGCCAGCAGTGACCGGGGGACTGACAATGAGCAGTTCTTC. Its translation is CASSDRGTDNEQFF.